This TCR beta chain was captured in a study of blood T cells in healthy people across ages. The study's findings and limits: Both higher diversity and more naive CD4+ cells marked long-lived donors when set against aged donors. Observed TCR beta diversity per million T cells went down as age went up. This fall followed a roughly linear course with age. Changes in expanded clonotypes were possibly confounded, as the CMV status of donors was unknown.

It was with a sample-barcoded 5' primer and a J-beta primer mix that a second PCR of roughly 7 to 11 cycles was run. A template-switch adaptor that had 12 random nucleotides put a tag on each cDNA molecule. Each CDR3 protein is one row after TCRdb ran MiXCR on the 5' RACE reads. The repertoire consists of about 1.4 million distinct CDR3 sequences, with around 59% occurring once and the leading ten covering 5% to 7%. The CDR3 covers 15 residues. Concerning this clonotype: As yet, its antigen is unknown.

This sequence originates from a young man in good health. The material sequenced was blood. This chain links TRBV12-3 or TRBV12-4 with TRBJ2-1; unclear D gene. The J call may be incorrect, as the DNA end agrees better with TRBJ2-7. CDR3 sequence reads: CASSAWVVSYNEQYF. CDR3 DNA: TGTGCCAGCAGTGCCTGGGTAGTCTCCTACAATGAGCAGTACTTC.